These 9 T cell receptor beta chains originate from one sample sequenced in a study of shared T cell receptors in the human thymus. Clones were sequenced by immunoSEQ multiplex PCR, and TCRdb holds only the in-frame ones, with some missing. Among about 660,000 clones listed, approximately 89% were seen once. The data were also submitted as part of a second study, on human thymus T cells.

Sequenced: thymocytes. Every receptor here comes from a boy in the first two years of life with a congenital heart defect.

The rearrangement joins TRBV18 to TRBJ2-7; TRBD2 might be the D (5 bases). Germline lookup yields CDR1 KGHSH and CDR2 LQKENI. Trimming removed 6 bases from V and 5 bases from J, with 20 bases in between. The CDR3 extends over 15 amino acids. As DNA, the CDR3 is TGTGCCAGCTCCCCTTGGAGCGAGGGTAGCGACGAGCAGTACTTC. It yields the protein CASSPWSEGSDEQYF. Combining the CDR3 with reference TRBV18 and TRBJ2-7 gives the whole variable domain NAGVMQNPRHLVRRRGQEARLRCSPMKGHSHVYWYRQLPEEGLKFMVYLQKENIIDESGMPKERFSAEFPKEGPSILRIQQVVRGDSAAYFCASSPWSEGSDEQYFGPGTRLTVT.

A few counts support this clone. V usage is TRBV7-8 and J usage is TRBJ2-7, with D maybe TRBD2 (5 bases). The V end lost 1 base, the J end lost 7 bases, and 5 bases lay between the germline ends. Per the germline V gene, CDR1 is SGHVS and CDR2 is FQNEAQ. CDR3 size: 11 residues. CDR3: CASSLGEEQYF. The CDR3 nucleotides read TGTGCCAGCAGCTTAGGGGAGGAGCAGTACTTC.

V is TRBV9 and J is TRBJ1-5, with 10 nucleotides matching TRBD1. Per germline, CDR1 SGDLS and CDR2 YYNGEE. The ends lost 0 bases at V and 3 bases at J; junction bases unmatched: 18. CDR3 length equals 21 residues. CDR3 sequence (DNA): TGTGCCAGCAGCGTAGACTTTTCTTGCTTTCTGGGACAGGGGTCCAATCAGCCCCAGCATTTT. Translating it yields CASSVDFSCFLGQGSNQPQHF.

V usage is TRBV14 and J usage is TRBJ1-2; maybe TRBD1 (5 bases). This CDR3 spans 13 amino acids. The germline CDR1 and CDR2 sequences are SGHDN and FVKESK. Trimming removed 3 bases from V and 3 bases from J, with 8 bases in between. CDR3: CASSHREDYGYTF. In DNA, the CDR3 is TGTGCCAGCAGCCACAGGGAGGACTATGGCTACACCTTC.

The chain couples TRBV4-3 to TRBJ1-4; D call uncertain. In germline, CDR1 is LGHNA, CDR2 YSLEER. There are 14 residues in the CDR3. Trimming pared 4 bases from V and 0 bases from J, leaving 6 bases between. Written as DNA, the CDR3 is TGCGCCAGCAGCCCAAATGCAACTAATGAAAAACTGTTTTTT. It codes for CASSPNATNEKLFF.

The J gene is TRBJ2-7, the V gene TRBV6-1, with no clear D. The germline gives CDR1 MNHNS, CDR2 SASEGT. Trimming took 3 bases from V and 7 from J, leaving 7 bases between them. The CDR3 is made up of 11 amino acids. CDR3 residues: CASSDLLEQYF. In nucleotides, the CDR3 is TGTGCCAGCAGTGACCTTTTGGAGCAGTACTTC.

The CDR3 DNA reads TGTGCCTGGAGTGTAGTCCGGCGACCCGGACAGGGGTTGTTTGGGGCCAACGTCCTGACTTTC. Translating it yields CAWSVVRRPGQGLFGANVLTF. This rearrangement joins TRBV30 to TRBJ2-6; 9 bases agree with TRBD1. The ends lost 0 bases at V and 3 bases at J; junction bases unmatched: 18. The germline V gene encodes CDR1 GTSNPN and CDR2 SVGIG (reference sequence). This CDR3 has 21 amino acids.

This rearrangement joins TRBV25-1 to TRBJ2-3; 8 bases map to TRBD1. CDR3 length: 18 residues. J was trimmed by 0 bases and V by 10 bases; bases with no gene match: 18. Germline V gene sequence: CDR1 MGHDK, CDR2 SYGVNS. This CDR3 is CATTRGSDRGLSTDTQYF. The CDR3 coding sequence is TGTGCCACCACCCGGGGTTCAGACAGGGGTCTAAGCACAGATACGCAGTATTTT. Filled out from reference TRBV25-1 and TRBJ2-3, the complete variable domain reads EADIYQTPRYLVIGTGKKITLECSQTMGHDKMYWYQQDPGMELHLIHYSYGVNSTEKGDLSSESTVSRIRTEHFPLTLESARPSHTSQYLCATTRGSDRGLSTDTQYFGPGTRLTVL.

In DNA, the CDR3 is TGTGCCAGCAGCGTAGCAGGGCAGCGGGAGGGACAAGAGACCCAGTACTTC. As protein: CASSVAGQREGQETQYF. The chain combines TRBV9 with TRBJ2-5; 10 bases line up with TRBD2. V shed 0 bases, J shed 2 bases, and the junction held 7 bases outside the gene matches. Germline CDR1 SGDLS, CDR2 YYNGEE. The CDR3 sequence is 17 residues long.